This is a list of T cell receptor beta chains from one sample in a study of OX40 agonist ivuxolimab in advanced cancers. Profiled with immunoSEQ multiplex PCR; TCRdb holds only in-frame clones, not every one. The sample has about 63,000 clones; around nine tenths are singletons. The specimen was CD4+ or CD8+ T cells sorted from blood, collected in a trial of the OX40 agonist ivuxolimab. The source is an adult with an advanced solid tumor such as melanoma, head and neck, liver or kidney cancer. Each CDR3 is given with its conserved first and last residue. Fields, in order: J gene, CDR3 length, D gene, V gene, clone size, CDR3 protein, CDR3 DNA. A D gene is named only where the DNA matches it firmly. Some rows mark clone size as missing; the rest say once, few, many or name a class of expanded clone.

>TRBJ1-2|14|-|TRBV28|-
CASRWSGGLGGYTF
TGTGCCAGCAGGTGGTCAGGAGGATTAGGTGGCTACACCTTC
>TRBJ2-2|13|-|TRBV6-5|-
CASSSSWAGELFF
TGTGCCAGCAGTTCCTCTTGGGCCGGGGAGCTGTTTTTT
>TRBJ1-4|15|-|TRBV7-9|-
CASSPRDGRNEKLFF
TGTGCCAGCAGCCCAAGGGACGGAAGAAATGAAAAACTGTTTTTT
>TRBJ2-3|16|TRBD2|TRBV7-8|-
CASSSSGRALADTQYF
TGTGCCAGCAGCTCTAGCGGGAGGGCCTTGGCAGATACGCAGTATTTT
>TRBJ1-5|15|-|TRBV11-2|-
CASSRMPGSGQPQHF
TGTGCCAGCAGTCGTATGCCAGGGAGTGGACAGCCCCAGCATTTT
>TRBJ2-2|14|-|TRBV30|-
CAWSGGTATGELFF
TGTGCCTGGAGTGGAGGTACGGCCACCGGGGAGCTGTTTTTT
>TRBJ1-1|14|TRBD1|TRBV15|-
CATSRGDSRTEAFF
TGTGCCACCAGCAGGGGGGACAGCCGTACTGAAGCTTTCTTT
>TRBJ2-7|14|TRBD2|TRBV28|-
CASRPAGGFLSQYF
TGTGCCAGCAGACCTGCGGGAGGTTTTTTGTCGCAGTACTTC
>TRBJ2-2|12|-|TRBV7-3|few
CASSLDGRELFF
TGTGCCAGCAGCTTAGATGGCCGGGAGCTGTTTTTT
>TRBJ2-7|14|-|TRBV28|-
CASTPGGQSYEQYF
TGTGCCAGCACCCCCGGGGGGCAGTCCTACGAGCAGTACTTC
>TRBJ2-3|16|-|TRBV6-4|-
CASSDYWTGGTDTQYF
TGTGCCAGCAGTGACTATTGGACGGGAGGCACAGATACGCAGTATTTT
>TRBJ2-1|17|TRBD2|TRBV11-2|-
CASSLVGLAGTDNEQFF
TGTGCCAGCAGCTTAGTTGGGCTAGCGGGGACGGACAATGAGCAGTTCTTC
>TRBJ2-5|16|-|TRBV5-6|-
CASSHYLPGRKSAQYF
TGTGCCAGCAGCCACTACCTTCCGGGCAGGAAGAGTGCCCAGTACTTC
>TRBJ2-3|15|TRBD1|TRBV19|-
CASSPGQGNTDTQYF
TGTGCCAGTAGCCCGGGACAGGGAAACACAGATACGCAGTATTTT
>TRBJ2-3|16|TRBD2|TRBV11-1|-
CASSLLTSGGTDTQYF
TGTGCCAGCAGCTTACTGACTAGCGGGGGCACAGATACGCAGTATTTT
>TRBJ2-3|14|-|TRBV9|-
CASSVVAALDTQYF
TGTGCCAGCAGCGTAGTGGCAGCGCTTGATACGCAGTATTTT
>TRBJ2-1|15|-|TRBV7-3|-
CASSQAGTYDNEQFF
TGTGCCAGCAGCCAAGCAGGGACTTACGACAATGAGCAGTTCTTC
>TRBJ2-5|18|TRBD1|TRBV28|once
CASSPPPGQGLYEETQYF
TGTGCCAGCAGCCCCCCCCCTGGACAGGGTTTGTATGAAGAGACCCAGTACTTC
>TRBJ2-3|17|TRBD2|TRBV19|-
CASSMRTGTSAADTQYF
TGTGCCAGTAGTATGAGAACCGGGACTAGCGCCGCAGATACGCAGTATTTT
>TRBJ2-7|16|TRBD2|TRBV19|-
CASSINKGLASREQYF
TGTGCCAGTAGTATAAACAAAGGACTAGCGTCGCGCGAGCAGTACTTC
>TRBJ2-1|13|-|TRBV5-1|-
CASSLAGLGEQFF
TGCGCCAGCAGCTTGGCCGGCCTTGGTGAGCAGTTCTTC
>TRBJ1-2|14|TRBD1|TRBV7-8|-
CASSFSGGSYGYTF
TGTGCCAGCAGCTTCTCAGGGGGGAGCTATGGCTACACCTTC
>TRBJ2-1|16|-|TRBV18|-
CASSPYLDGAYNEQFF
TGTGCCAGCTCACCATACCTGGACGGGGCCTACAATGAGCAGTTCTTC
>TRBJ2-7|13|-|TRBV5-6|-
CASSLNGLYEQYF
TGTGCCAGCAGCCTCAACGGGCTCTACGAGCAGTACTTC